These 15 T cell receptor beta chains were all obtained from the same sample, sequenced in a study of beta chain features in type 1 diabetes. Expressed TCRB transcripts were sequenced after all isolated RNA was converted to cDNA. Sequenced by immunoSEQ multiplex PCR; TCRdb stores in-frame clones only, minus some. Of over 300,000 clones listed, roughly 8% are singletons. Sequencing was performed on central memory CD4+ T cells from blood. Receptor source: a woman aged 18-29 years in good health.

This chain links TRBV7-2 with TRBJ2-2; D is ambiguous. CDR1 SGHTA and CDR2 FQGNSA come from the germline V gene. Deletions cut 3 bases from V and 5 bases from J, with 7 bases between. This CDR3 has 13 residues. The DNA for the CDR3 is TGTGCCAGCAGCTTCGAACGAACCGGGGAGCTGTTTTTT. This encodes CASSFERTGELFF.

The chain uses TRBV11-2 and TRBJ2-1; D may be TRBD1 (6 bases). The length of the CDR3 is 16 residues. Germline loops: CDR1 SGHAT, CDR2 FQNNGV. Trimming shortened V by 5 bases and J by 7 bases, and 21 bases separated the two germline ends. The CDR3 loop reads CASSGSRGSVFNEQFF. The CDR3 DNA reads as TGTGCCAGCAGCGGATCTAGGGGGTCGGTTTTTAATGAGCAGTTCTTC.

This clone was observed a handful of times. The chain uses TRBV5-1 and TRBJ2-5; no firm D call. The V gene's germline CDR1 is SGHRS and CDR2 YFSETQ. This CDR3 has 16 residues. Trimming removed 3 bases at V and 0 bases at J, with 15 bases between. The CDR3 spells CASSSTSTQYQETQYF. The CDR3 nucleotides are TGCGCCAGCAGCTCCACTTCGACCCAGTACCAAGAGACCCAGTACTTC.

The rearrangement joins TRBV28 to TRBJ1-3; D perhaps matches TRBD1 (5 bases). Trimming stripped 7 bases from V and 1 base from J, with 11 bases between. Germline CDR1 MDHEN, CDR2 SYDVKM. This CDR3 contains 14 residues. The CDR3 is CASIQGQSGNTIYF. Here the CDR3 DNA reads TGTGCCAGCATTCAGGGTCAATCTGGAAACACCATATATTTT.

The chain couples TRBV5-1 to TRBJ2-3; D perhaps matches TRBD2 (5 bases). Trimming took 1 base from V and 6 from J, leaving 15 bases between them. The germline V gene has CDR1 SGHRS and CDR2 YFSETQ. The CDR3 is 15 amino acids. For the CDR3, the DNA is TGCGCCAGCAGCTTGCCGGCCCGGACTTCGGATACGCAGTATTTT. Its protein product is CASSLPARTSDTQYF.

This chain links TRBV14 with TRBJ2-1; 8 nucleotides line up with TRBD2. The CDR3 has 17 amino acids. Germline-derived CDR1 and CDR2 are SGHDN and FVKESK. The V and J ends lost 4 bases and 4 bases, in that order; junction bases with no gene match: 12. The DNA for the CDR3 is TGTGCCAGCAGCCCGCCCGAGGGGCTAGCGGGTTACAATGAGCAGTTCTTC. Amino acids: CASSPPEGLAGYNEQFF.

This chain connects TRBV5-8 to TRBJ2-7; TRBD1 matches 10 bases. Trimming removed 4 bases from V and 4 bases from J; junction bases left unmatched: 8. This CDR3 is built from 15 residues. Germline assignment: CDR1 SGHTS and CDR2 YDEGEE. CDR3: CASSGSGTGEYEQYF. The CDR3 coding sequence is TGTGCCAGCAGCGGATCCGGGACAGGGGAGTACGAGCAGTACTTC.

This clone was detected a few times. The V call is TRBV28, the J call TRBJ1-5; 7 bases are a match to TRBD1. CDR3 length: 15 amino acids. Trimming cost V 5 bases and J 7 bases; bases outside gene matches: 11. Germline V lookup: CDR1 MDHEN, CDR2 SYDVKM. The CDR3, as DNA: TGTGCCAGCAGTACGACAGGGAGGGCTCGGCAGCCCCAGCATTTT. Translation: CASSTTGRARQPQHF.

This clone appeared a few times. V and J are TRBV18 and TRBJ2-5, with TRBD2 matching 10 bases. The CDR3 is 17 amino acids. CDR1 and CDR2 (germline): KGHSH, LQKENI. The V and J ends lost 0 bases and 4 bases, in that order; junction bases with no gene match: 8. Here the CDR3 DNA reads TGTGCCAGCTCACCACCGGGCTCGGCTAGCGGGGGAGAGACCCAGTACTTC. This translates into CASSPPGSASGGETQYF.

Remarks on this clone: The sample carries other DNA sequences with the same CDR3. J is TRBJ2-3 and V is TRBV15; no clear D gene. Per the germline V gene, CDR1 is LNHNV and CDR2 is YYDKDF (reference sequence). The CDR3 sequence is 12 residues long. V gave up 0 bases and J gave up 3 bases, with 1 base separating them. CDR3 sequence: CATSRDTDTQYF. CDR3 sequence (DNA): TGTGCCACCAGCAGAGATACAGATACGCAGTATTTT.

V is TRBV28 and J is TRBJ1-5; no clear D. The CDR3 runs to 13 residues. Germline CDR1 MDHEN, CDR2 SYDVKM. V lost 5 bases and J 3 bases, leaving 8 bases between the germline ends. DNA for the CDR3: TGTGCCAGCAGTAGACAAGTCAATCAGCCCCAGCATTTT. Protein: CASSRQVNQPQHF.

This clone was observed a handful of times. The rearrangement joins TRBV6-5 to TRBJ2-5; perhaps TRBD2 as D (5 bases). V lost 6 bases, J lost 3 bases, and 17 bases lay in between. Germline-derived CDR1 and CDR2 are MNHEY and SVGAGI. The length of the CDR3 is 15 residues. CDR3 in amino acids: CASREVAQSEETQYF. CDR3 sequence (DNA): TGTGCCAGCAGGGAGGTAGCGCAATCGGAAGAGACCCAGTACTTC.

The sample holds many counts of this clone. This sequence joins TRBV28 and TRBJ2-7, with 8 positions matching TRBD1. This CDR3 has 13 amino acids. Unmatched junction bases numbered 2, after V lost 5 bases and J lost 2 bases. CDR1 and CDR2 from the germline V gene are MDHEN and SYDVKM. CDR3 bases: TGTGCCAGCAGTGGGACAGGAGCCTACGAGCAGTACTTC. It yields the protein CASSGTGAYEQYF. The complete variable domain, with remaining parts taken from reference TRBV28 and TRBJ2-7, reads DVKVTQSSRYLVKRTGEKVFLECVQDMDHENMFWYRQDPGLGLRLIYFSYDVKMKEKGDIPEGYSVSREKKERFSLILESASTNQTSMYLCASSGTGAYEQYFGPGTRLTVT.

The gene calls are TRBV28 and TRBJ1-5, with D possibly matching TRBD1 (5 bases). The germline V gene has CDR1 MDHEN and CDR2 SYDVKM. This CDR3 is 16 amino acids long. The V end lost 6 bases, the J end lost 3 bases, and 18 bases lay between the germline ends. The CDR3 DNA sequence: TGTGCCAGCAGAACTCCTACAAGGGGCTACAATCAGCCCCAGCATTTT. Protein sequence: CASRTPTRGYNQPQHF.

The CDR3 sequence is CASSITSGRVFGEQFF. CDR3 sequence (DNA): TGTGCCAGTAGTATTACTAGCGGGAGGGTTTTCGGTGAGCAGTTCTTC. The chain carries TRBV19 and TRBJ2-1; 13 nucleotides align to TRBD2. In germline, CDR1 is LNHDA, CDR2 SQIVND (reference sequence). V lost 3 bases and J lost 9; bases outside the gene matches: 8. The CDR3 contains 16 residues.